This entry lists 9 T cell receptor beta chains sequenced from one sample in a study of blood T cells in healthy people across ages. A second PCR, run for roughly 7 to 12 cycles, used a sample-barcoded 5' primer plus a J-beta primer mix. TCRdb redid the calling of the 5' RACE reads with MiXCR, one entry per CDR3 protein. The table lists about 630,000 distinct CDR3 sequences, around 20% of them singletons, with under 4% in the top ten. The specimen sequenced was blood. The source of these receptors is a man in his sixties or seventies in good health.

This clonotype has just a few counts. DNA of the CDR3: TGCAGTGCTAGAGGGCGGGACTCCTACAATGAGCAGTTCTTC. Its translation is CSARGRDSYNEQFF. The chain recombines TRBV20-1 with TRBJ2-1; a weak D match, TRBD2 (6 bases). Germline-derived CDR1 and CDR2 are DFQATT and SNEGSKA (reference sequence). V shed 1 base and J shed 0 bases, with 7 bases lying between them. This CDR3 comprises 14 residues.

This clonotype showed up just a few times. This may come from a read error, since a much larger clone is one base off. This chain links TRBV15 with TRBJ2-7; 7 bases are a match to TRBD1. V trimming: 3 bases; J trimming: 8 bases; junction bases outside the gene matches: 13. CDR3 length equals 15 residues. Germline assignment: CDR1 LNHNV and CDR2 YYDKDF (reference sequence). CDR3 sequence: CATSSPDRVPYKQYF. DNA of the CDR3: TGTGCCACCAGCAGCCCAGACAGGGTTCCTTACAAGCAGTACTTC.

The genes are TRBV12-3 or TRBV12-4 and TRBJ2-1; 7 bases line up with TRBD1. The CDR3 covers 13 residues. Unmatched junction bases numbered 7, after V lost 5 bases and J lost 9 bases. DNA for the CDR3: TGTGCCAGCAGTCCCAGACAGGGCACTGAGCAGTTCTTC. Amino acid sequence: CASSPRQGTEQFF.

The rearrangement joins TRBV20-1 to TRBJ2-3, with D unclear. Germline V lookup: CDR1 DFQATT, CDR2 SNEGSKA (reference sequence). The CDR3 is 10 residues long. The V end was cut by 6 bases, the J end by 6 bases, with 7 bases between. The DNA of the CDR3 is TGCAGTGCAATTTTTGATACGCAGTATTTT. Translated: CSAIFDTQYF.

The genes are TRBV11-2 and TRBJ1-1; 7 bases match TRBD1. Losses at the gene ends were 5 bases for V and 2 bases for J; bases not matched to a gene: 5. This CDR3 region has 14 residues. Germline CDR1 is SGHAT and CDR2 is FQNNGV. The CDR3 region is CASSTTGENTEAFF. As DNA, the CDR3 is TGTGCCAGCAGCACCACAGGGGAAAACACTGAAGCTTTCTTT.

This clonotype was detected only a few times. The J gene is TRBJ1-5, the V gene TRBV20-1; D ambiguous. Germline loops: CDR1 DFQATT, CDR2 SNEGSKA (reference sequence). This CDR3 region has 15 residues. V was pared by 6 bases and J by 2 bases, with 17 bases between. In DNA, the CDR3 is TGCAGTGCGAGACCCGCTCGAGGTGGCAATCAGCCCCAGCATTTT. It codes for CSARPARGGNQPQHF.

As DNA, the CDR3 is TGCAGTGCTAGAGACCCACAGGGAAACGGGGAGCTGTTTTTT. This translates into CSARDPQGNGELFF. The V call is TRBV20-1, the J call TRBJ2-2; a weak D match, TRBD1 (6 bases). Trimming left V 0 bases short and J 7 bases short, with 12 bases between. This CDR3 has 14 amino acids. Germline CDR1 and CDR2: DFQATT and SNEGSKA (reference sequence).

This clonotype was detected a few times. The V and J genes are TRBV5-1 and TRBJ2-1; TRBD2 agrees at 9 bases. The germline V gene encodes CDR1 SGHRS and CDR2 YFSETQ. The trim removed 0 bases at V and 8 bases at J, leaving 12 bases unmatched. The CDR3 has 17 amino acids. The CDR3 protein is CASSLVPAGGGGDEQFF. The CDR3 DNA reads TGCGCCAGCAGCTTGGTGCCAGCGGGAGGAGGTGGCGATGAGCAGTTCTTC.

This clonotype was observed a handful of times. The chain is built from TRBV5-6 and TRBJ2-5, with TRBD2 as a possible D gene (6 bases). V shed 6 bases and J shed 5 bases, with 17 bases lying between them. Germline assignment: CDR1 SGHDT and CDR2 YYEEEE. This CDR3 contains 14 residues. The CDR3 is CASTVWGGAETQYF. DNA of the CDR3: TGTGCCAGCACCGTATGGGGAGGAGCGGAGACCCAGTACTTC.